This record concerns one T cell receptor beta chain sequence. TCRdb's copy holds only in-frame clones and misses some; the assay was immunoSEQ multiplex PCR. The sample includes about 94,000 clones, approximately 95% seen only once; the top ten take 0.2% to 0.25%. These data belong to a study of technical replicates of blood from a few donors. Deletions cut 5 bases from V and 1 base from J, with 8 bases between. The CDR3 has 13 residues. Germline V lookup: CDR1 SNHLY, CDR2 FYNNEI. The chain recombines TRBV2 with TRBJ1-1, with unresolved D. Sequencing was done on a sample of T cells isolated from PBMCs. This clonotype was sampled from a human donor in good health. The CDR3 loop reads CASSPRQNTEAFF. In nucleotides, the CDR3 is TGTGCCAGCAGTCCTCGACAGAACACTGAAGCTTTCTTT.